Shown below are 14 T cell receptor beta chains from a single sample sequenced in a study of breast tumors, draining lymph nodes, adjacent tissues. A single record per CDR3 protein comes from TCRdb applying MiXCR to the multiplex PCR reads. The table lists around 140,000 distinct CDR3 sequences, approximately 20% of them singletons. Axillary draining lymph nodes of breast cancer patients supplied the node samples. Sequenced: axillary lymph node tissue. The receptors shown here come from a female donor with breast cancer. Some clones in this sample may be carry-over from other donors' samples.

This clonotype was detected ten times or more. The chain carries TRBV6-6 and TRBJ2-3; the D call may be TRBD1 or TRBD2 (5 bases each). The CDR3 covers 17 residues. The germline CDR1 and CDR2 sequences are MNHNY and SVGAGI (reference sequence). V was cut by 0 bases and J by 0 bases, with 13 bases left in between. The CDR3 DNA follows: TGTGCCAGCAGTTACTCGATCGGGACCCGAAGCACAGATACGCAGTATTTT. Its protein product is CASSYSIGTRSTDTQYF.

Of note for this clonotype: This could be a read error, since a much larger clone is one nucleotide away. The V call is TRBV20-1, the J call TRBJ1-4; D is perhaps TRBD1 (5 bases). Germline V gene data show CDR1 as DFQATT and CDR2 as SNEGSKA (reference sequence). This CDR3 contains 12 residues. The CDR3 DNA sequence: TGCGGTGCTCTGGGGGATAATGAAAAACTGTTTTTT. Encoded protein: CGALGDNEKLFF.

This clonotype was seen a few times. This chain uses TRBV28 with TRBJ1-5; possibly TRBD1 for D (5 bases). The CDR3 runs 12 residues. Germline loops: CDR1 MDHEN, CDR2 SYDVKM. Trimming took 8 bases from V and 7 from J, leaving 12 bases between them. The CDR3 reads CASWAQGQPQHF. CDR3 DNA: TGTGCCAGCTGGGCGCAGGGACAGCCCCAGCATTTT.

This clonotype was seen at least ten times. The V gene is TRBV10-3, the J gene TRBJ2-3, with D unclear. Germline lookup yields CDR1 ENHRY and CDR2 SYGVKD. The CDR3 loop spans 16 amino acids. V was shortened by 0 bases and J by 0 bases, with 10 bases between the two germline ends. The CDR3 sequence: CAISESSAVSTDTQYF. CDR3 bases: TGTGCCATCAGTGAGTCGAGCGCAGTTAGCACAGATACGCAGTATTTT.

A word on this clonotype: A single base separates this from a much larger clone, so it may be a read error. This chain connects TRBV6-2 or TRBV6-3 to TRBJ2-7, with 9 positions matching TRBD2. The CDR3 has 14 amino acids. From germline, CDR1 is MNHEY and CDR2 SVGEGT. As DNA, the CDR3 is TGTGCCGGCAGCCCTGGACTAGCGCCCTACGAGCAGTACTTC. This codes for CAGSPGLAPYEQYF.

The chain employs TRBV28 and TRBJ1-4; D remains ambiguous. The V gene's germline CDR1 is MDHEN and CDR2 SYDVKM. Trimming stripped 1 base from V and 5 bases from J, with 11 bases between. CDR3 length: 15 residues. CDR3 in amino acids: CASSLLGQRNEKLFF. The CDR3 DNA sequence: TGTGCCAGCAGTTTATTAGGGCAGAGAAATGAAAAACTGTTTTTT.

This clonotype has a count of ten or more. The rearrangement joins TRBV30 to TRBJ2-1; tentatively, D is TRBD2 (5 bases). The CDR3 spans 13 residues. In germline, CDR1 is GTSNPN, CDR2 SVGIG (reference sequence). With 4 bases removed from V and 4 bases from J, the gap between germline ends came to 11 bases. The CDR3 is CAWTLGGYNEQFF. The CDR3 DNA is TGTGCCTGGACCCTCGGCGGGTACAATGAGCAGTTCTTC.

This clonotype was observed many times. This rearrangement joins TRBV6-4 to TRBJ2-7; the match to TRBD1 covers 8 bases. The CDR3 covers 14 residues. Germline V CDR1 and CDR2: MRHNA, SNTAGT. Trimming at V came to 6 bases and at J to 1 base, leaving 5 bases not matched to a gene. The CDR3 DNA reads TGTGCCAGCAGGGGGACAGGAAAATCCTACGAGCAGTACTTC. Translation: CASRGTGKSYEQYF.

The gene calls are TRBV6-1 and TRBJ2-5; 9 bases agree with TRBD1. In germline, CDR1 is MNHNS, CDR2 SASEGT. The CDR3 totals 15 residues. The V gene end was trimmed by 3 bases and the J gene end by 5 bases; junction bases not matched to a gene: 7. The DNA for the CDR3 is TGTGCCAGCAGTGAGTGGACAGGGGAGAGGGAGACCCAGTACTTC. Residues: CASSEWTGERETQYF.

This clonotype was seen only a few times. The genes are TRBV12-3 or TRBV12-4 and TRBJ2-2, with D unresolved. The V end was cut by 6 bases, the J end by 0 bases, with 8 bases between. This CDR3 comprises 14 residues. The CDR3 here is CASSPFANTGELFF. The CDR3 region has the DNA TGTGCCAGCAGCCCGTTCGCGAACACCGGGGAGCTGTTTTTT.

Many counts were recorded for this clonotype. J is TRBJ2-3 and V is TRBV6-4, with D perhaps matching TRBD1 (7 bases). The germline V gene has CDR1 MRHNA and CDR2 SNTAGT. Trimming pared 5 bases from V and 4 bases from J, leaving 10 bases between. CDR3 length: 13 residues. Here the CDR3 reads CASSSRGADTQYF. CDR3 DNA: TGTGCCAGCAGTTCCAGGGGGGCAGATACGCAGTATTTT.

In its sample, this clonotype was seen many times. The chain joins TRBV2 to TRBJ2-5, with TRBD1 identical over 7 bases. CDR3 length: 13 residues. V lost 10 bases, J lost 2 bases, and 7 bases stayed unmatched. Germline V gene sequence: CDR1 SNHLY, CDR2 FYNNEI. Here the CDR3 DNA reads TGTGCCAATTGGGACAGCCAGCAAGAGACCCAGTACTTC. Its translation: CANWDSQQETQYF.

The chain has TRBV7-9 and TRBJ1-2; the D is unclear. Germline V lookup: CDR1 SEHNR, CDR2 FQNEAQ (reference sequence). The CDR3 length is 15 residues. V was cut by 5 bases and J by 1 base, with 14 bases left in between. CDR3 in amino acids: CASSPDGSFNYGYTF. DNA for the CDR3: TGTGCCAGCAGCCCAGACGGATCCTTTAACTATGGCTACACCTTC.

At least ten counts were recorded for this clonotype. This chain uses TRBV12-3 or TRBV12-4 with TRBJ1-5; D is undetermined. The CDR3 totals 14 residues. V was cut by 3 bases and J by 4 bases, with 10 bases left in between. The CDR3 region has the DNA TGTGCCAGCAGTTTGGGCAGGATTAATCAGCCCCAGCATTTT. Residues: CASSLGRINQPQHF.